Below, 30 T cell receptor beta chains from the same sample are listed, as sequenced in a study of blood T cell repertoires in COVID-19. The repertoire was sequenced with immunoSEQ multiplex PCR; TCRdb's copy has only in-frame clones and lacks some. The sample shows 200,000 to 300,000 clones, 65% to 85% of them seen only once. The sample was peripheral blood. The receptors stem from a woman between 40 and 50 years old who had recovered from COVID-19.

The V call is TRBV5-1, the J call TRBJ2-4; 11 nucleotides agree with TRBD2. Per the germline V gene, CDR1 is SGHRS and CDR2 is YFSETQ. CDR3 length: 17 residues. The V segment lost 10 bases and the J segment 0 bases; nucleotides outside the gene matches: 12. The chain's CDR3 is CAREISGGALAKNIQYF. In nucleotides, the CDR3 is TGCGCCCGAGAGATTAGCGGGGGGGCTTTAGCCAAAAACATTCAGTACTTC.

V and J are TRBV4-2 and TRBJ2-3, with 12 nucleotides matching TRBD1. The ends lost 1 base at V and 4 bases at J; junction bases unmatched: 6. Germline lookup yields CDR1 LGHNA and CDR2 YNFKEQ. This CDR3 region has 17 residues. CDR3 nucleotides: TGTGCCAGCAGCCAAGTACTCGGGACAGGGGGCGCAGATACGCAGTATTTT. Protein product: CASSQVLGTGGADTQYF.

This clone was observed a single time. This chain uses TRBV28 with TRBJ1-5; tentative D call: TRBD1 (5 bases). The ends were cut back, 4 bases at V and 2 bases at J, with 12 bases in the middle. The CDR3 runs to 15 residues. Germline assignment: CDR1 MDHEN and CDR2 SYDVKM. CDR3 DNA sequence: TGTGCCAGCAGTTGGGGCAGGGTGGGCAATCAGCCCCAGCATTTT. Its protein product is CASSWGRVGNQPQHF.

The chain joins TRBV6-5 to TRBJ2-3, with D unclear. CDR1 and CDR2 from the germline V gene are MNHEY and SVGAGI. Trimming cost V 10 bases and J 0 bases, with 11 bases left between them. The CDR3 runs to 13 residues. The chain's CDR3 is CATTEWSTDTQYF. In DNA form, the CDR3 reads TGTGCCACAACGGAGTGGAGCACAGATACGCAGTATTTT.

The V gene is TRBV28, the J gene TRBJ2-7; 7 bases are shared with TRBD2. CDR1 and CDR2 from the germline V gene are MDHEN and SYDVKM. The trim removed 5 bases at V and 0 bases at J, leaving 10 bases unmatched. CDR3 size: 16 residues. The CDR3, as DNA: TGTGCCAGCAGTCCCAGGTGGGAGGGGCTCTCCTACGAGCAGTACTTC. Residues: CASSPRWEGLSYEQYF.

CDR3 in amino acids: CASSPNAGGDQPQHF. CDR3 DNA: TGTGCCAGCTCACCGAATGCAGGAGGCGATCAGCCCCAGCATTTT. The chain has TRBV18 and TRBJ1-5; D remains ambiguous. Germline CDR1 is KGHSH and CDR2 is LQKENI. The V gene lost 3 bases and the J gene lost 5 bases, with 14 bases spanning the gap. The CDR3 spans 15 residues. Combining the CDR3 with reference TRBV18 and TRBJ1-5 gives the whole variable domain NAGVMQNPRHLVRRRGQEARLRCSPMKGHSHVYWYRQLPEEGLKFMVYLQKENIIDESGMPKERFSAEFPKEGPSILRIQQVVRGDSAAYFCASSPNAGGDQPQHFGDGTRLSIL.

The chain couples TRBV28 to TRBJ2-7, with 7 bases matching TRBD1. CDR3 length equals 15 residues. V shed 8 bases, J shed 4 bases, and the junction held 14 bases outside the gene matches. Germline V gene data show CDR1 as MDHEN and CDR2 as SYDVKM. CDR3 DNA sequence: TGTGCCAGCTCCCCCCCTACCGGGACAGTGTACGAGCAGTACTTC. Its translation: CASSPPTGTVYEQYF.

The rearrangement links TRBV19 to TRBJ2-4, with 8 bases aligning to TRBD2. The CDR3 extends over 13 amino acids. Germline CDR1 reads LNHDA; CDR2 reads SQIVND (reference sequence). V trimming: 6 bases; J trimming: 6 bases; junction bases outside the gene matches: 4. The CDR3 DNA follows: TGTGCCAGTAGCGGGGGGGCAGGAAACATTCAGTACTTC. Its translation: CASSGGAGNIQYF. Drawing the rest from reference TRBV19 and TRBJ2-4, the complete variable domain is DGGITQSPKYLFRKEGQNVTLSCEQNLNHDAMYWYRQDPGQGLRLIYYSQIVNDFQKGDIAEGYSVSREKKESFPLTVTSAQKNPTAFYLCASSGGAGNIQYFGAGTRLSVL.

The chain uses TRBV28 and TRBJ1-4; 8 nucleotides agree with TRBD1. Germline CDR1 and CDR2: MDHEN and SYDVKM. The CDR3 is made up of 16 amino acids. V shed 5 bases and J 8 bases; nucleotides not matched to a gene: 13. The CDR3 nucleotides read TGTGCCAGCAGTACCCCTCCCGGGACAGGTATCGAAAAACTGTTTTTT. This encodes CASSTPPGTGIEKLFF.

This clone appeared once. The rearrangement joins TRBV6-5 to TRBJ1-5; 7 bases are a match to TRBD1. The trim removed 5 bases at V and 7 bases at J, leaving 8 bases unmatched. CDR1 is MNHEY and CDR2 is SVGAGI in the germline V gene. The CDR3 is 14 residues long. The CDR3 nucleotides read TGTGCCAGCAGTCCCCTAGGGACAGACCAGCCCCAGCATTTT. It encodes CASSPLGTDQPQHF.

This clone was counted a single time. The CDR3 here is CASTGVTDPGAHGYTF. The CDR3 nucleotides are TGTGCCAGCACCGGGGTCACAGACCCGGGAGCTCATGGCTACACCTTC. V usage is TRBV2 and J usage is TRBJ1-2; D gene ambiguous. CDR1 is SNHLY, CDR2 FYNNEI, per germline. Trimming left V 7 bases short and J 6 bases short, with 24 bases between. The CDR3 covers 16 residues.

This clone has only one observation. The rearrangement links TRBV11-2 to TRBJ2-1; a possible D gene is TRBD2 (6 bases). Trimming removed 1 base from V and 6 bases from J, with 13 bases in between. Germline CDR1 reads SGHAT; CDR2 reads FQNNGV. This CDR3 spans 15 amino acids. CDR3 sequence (DNA): TGTGCCAGCAGCTTAGCCGGGCTCGGGGGCAATGAGCAGTTCTTC. This encodes CASSLAGLGGNEQFF.

V and J are TRBV28 and TRBJ1-2; 8 positions agree with TRBD1. The CDR3 has 15 residues. Trimming removed 6 bases from V and 3 bases from J; junction bases left unmatched: 9. CDR1 is MDHEN and CDR2 is SYDVKM in the germline V gene. The CDR3 here is CASRYDGQGHYGYTF. The DNA of the CDR3 is TGTGCCAGCAGGTATGATGGACAGGGCCACTATGGCTACACCTTC.

The chain carries TRBV27 and TRBJ2-1; D call uncertain. The CDR3 has 13 residues. Trimming took 2 bases from V and 5 from J, leaving 7 bases between them. Germline V lookup: CDR1 MNHEY, CDR2 SMNVEV (reference sequence). Here the CDR3 reads CASSLGPNNEQFF. Written as DNA, the CDR3 is TGTGCCAGCAGTTTAGGCCCCAACAATGAGCAGTTCTTC.

The CDR3 loop reads CASSLVDSSDGYTF. The CDR3 bases are TGTGCCAGCAGCTTAGTTGACAGTTCAGATGGCTACACCTTC. This chain links TRBV7-9 with TRBJ1-2, with D tentatively TRBD1 (5 bases). Germline CDR1 reads SEHNR; CDR2 reads FQNEAQ (reference sequence). This CDR3 spans 14 amino acids. Trimming cost V 1 base and J 6 bases, with 12 bases left between them.

This chain links TRBV11-3 with TRBJ2-1, with no clear D. The V end was cut by 3 bases, the J end by 6 bases, with 12 bases between. CDR1 is SGHNT and CDR2 is YENEEA in the germline V gene. The CDR3 has 14 amino acids. For the CDR3, the DNA is TGTGCCAGCAGCTTTAGTCCCCTCGGCAATGAGCAGTTCTTC. This gives the protein CASSFSPLGNEQFF.

The chain couples TRBV28 to TRBJ2-7, with 7 positions matching TRBD2. The CDR3 runs 12 residues. CDR1 is MDHEN and CDR2 is SYDVKM in the germline V gene. With 8 bases clipped from V and 6 bases from J, the junction kept 7 bases outside the gene matches. The CDR3: CASRSGEREQYF. DNA for the CDR3: TGTGCCAGCCGCAGCGGGGAACGCGAGCAGTACTTC.

This rearrangement joins TRBV6-5 to TRBJ1-5; D ambiguous. Trimming left V 8 bases short and J 7 bases short, with 15 bases between. CDR3 size: 13 residues. The germline CDR1 and CDR2 sequences are MNHEY and SVGAGI. CDR3 protein: CASGNGRRQPQHF. The CDR3 DNA reads TGTGCCAGCGGGAACGGGAGGAGACAGCCCCAGCATTTT.

The V and J genes are TRBV4-1 and TRBJ2-1; 7 bases map to TRBD2. The CDR3 sequence is 15 residues long. The germline V gene encodes CDR1 MGHRA and CDR2 YSYEKL. J lost 4 bases, V lost 4 bases, and 7 bases had no gene match. The CDR3 DNA reads TGCGCCAGCAGCCTCTCAGCGGGGCTGTACAATGAGCAGTTCTTC. Its translation: CASSLSAGLYNEQFF.

The gene calls are TRBV15 and TRBJ2-2; 10 positions match TRBD1. CDR3 length: 15 amino acids. Germline assignment: CDR1 LNHNV and CDR2 YYDKDF (reference sequence). Trimming cost V 5 bases and J 6 bases; bases outside gene matches: 6. The CDR3, as DNA: TGTGCCACCAGCGGGGACAGGGGAGGTGCCGGGGAGCTGTTTTTT. Protein product: CATSGDRGGAGELFF.

The chain couples TRBV15 to TRBJ1-1, with no clear D. Trimming took off 1 base at V and 7 bases at J, with 10 bases between the two ends. In germline, CDR1 is LNHNV, CDR2 YYDKDF (reference sequence). The CDR3 extends over 13 amino acids. CDR3 amino acids: CATSRVQEGEAFF. CDR3 bases: TGTGCCACCAGCAGAGTTCAGGAGGGTGAAGCTTTCTTT.

This chain links TRBV11-3 with TRBJ2-5, with D possibly TRBD1 on 5 matching bases. Germline V gene data show CDR1 as SGHNT and CDR2 as YENEEA. Trimming removed 6 bases from V and 4 bases from J, with 15 bases in between. There are 14 residues in the CDR3. For the CDR3, the DNA is TGTGCCAGCAGGAGACAGTCCAGTCGAGAGACCCAGTACTTC. Encoded protein: CASRRQSSRETQYF.

The V call is TRBV7-7, the J call TRBJ2-5; 8 nucleotides match TRBD2. The V and J ends lost 7 bases and 3 bases, in that order; junction bases with no gene match: 7. Germline CDR1 SSHAT, CDR2 FNYEAQ (reference sequence). CDR3 length equals 14 residues. This chain's CDR3 is CASNPGLEEETQYF. The CDR3 DNA reads TGTGCCAGCAATCCGGGACTAGAAGAAGAGACCCAGTACTTC.

This chain connects TRBV11-3 to TRBJ2-3; D might be TRBD1 (6 bases). The V and J ends lost 1 base and 2 bases respectively, with 16 bases between them. The length of the CDR3 is 17 residues. From germline, CDR1 is SGHNT and CDR2 YENEEA. CDR3 protein: CASSLGLPGAVTDTQYF. CDR3 DNA sequence: TGTGCCAGCAGCTTAGGACTACCAGGGGCAGTCACAGATACGCAGTATTTT.

V gene TRBV25-1 combines with J gene TRBJ2-7; TRBD2 aligns across 8 bases. The junction had 4 bases not matched to a gene; V was cut back by 5 bases and J by 4 bases. Germline V gene sequence: CDR1 MGHDK, CDR2 SYGVNS. There are 13 residues in the CDR3. The chain's CDR3 is CASSFSGGYEQYF. The CDR3 nucleotides are TGTGCCAGCAGTTTTTCGGGGGGGTACGAGCAGTACTTC.

CDR3 DNA: TGCGCCAGCAGCCTAGGGGATAATTCACCCCTCCACTTT. Amino acid sequence: CASSLGDNSPLHF. This sequence joins TRBV4-1 and TRBJ1-6; TRBD1 might be the D (5 bases). CDR1 is MGHRA and CDR2 is YSYEKL in the germline V gene. Trimming cost V 4 bases and J 5 bases, with 6 bases left between them. There are 13 residues in the CDR3.

This rearrangement joins TRBV4-1 to TRBJ2-5; 9 nucleotides align to TRBD2. Germline values: CDR1 MGHRA, CDR2 YSYEKL. CDR3 length: 15 amino acids. Germline trimming cut 4 bases from V and 3 bases from J; bases unmatched to any gene: 6. The CDR3 loop is CASSLYAGGKETQYF. The CDR3, as DNA: TGCGCCAGCAGCCTATATGCGGGGGGGAAAGAGACCCAGTACTTC.

This rearrangement joins TRBV30 to TRBJ2-4, with a possible D match to TRBD2 (6 bases). Between the trimmed V and J ends, which lost 0 bases and 0 bases, there was a span of 12 bases. The CDR3 has 16 amino acids. Germline assignment: CDR1 GTSNPN and CDR2 SVGIG (reference sequence). The CDR3 here is CAWSVGGGLAKNIQYF. For the CDR3, the DNA is TGTGCCTGGAGTGTGGGGGGTGGGCTAGCCAAAAACATTCAGTACTTC. Together with reference TRBV30 and TRBJ2-4, the CDR3 gives the full variable domain: SQTIHQWPATLVQPVGSPLSLECTVEGTSNPNLYWYRQAAGRGLQLLFYSVGIGQISSEVPQNLSASRPQDRQFILSSKKLLLSDSGFYLCAWSVGGGLAKNIQYFGAGTRLSVL.

This clone appeared a few times. V gene TRBV30 combines with J gene TRBJ1-3; D uncertain. Germline V CDR1 and CDR2: GTSNPN, SVGIG (reference sequence). V lost 0 bases to trimming and J lost 8 bases, with 5 bases between them. The CDR3 loop spans 11 amino acids. This CDR3 is CAWSVGYTIYF. The CDR3 bases are TGTGCCTGGAGTGTCGGGTACACCATATATTTT.

This chain connects TRBV5-6 to TRBJ2-2, with 8 nucleotides matching TRBD1. The V gene's germline CDR1 is SGHDT and CDR2 YYEEEE. V was clipped by 4 bases and J by 4 bases; unmatched bases: 18. The length of the CDR3 is 19 residues. CDR3 sequence (DNA): TGTGCCAGCAGCCCATGGATCCGGTCCAGGGGGCTCGGCACCGGGGAGCTGTTTTTT. This sequence encodes CASSPWIRSRGLGTGELFF.